The 11 T cell receptor beta chains in this list originate from one sample, sequenced in a study of identifying expanded T cells in peripheral blood (dated by TCRdb to about 2019). Library creation used the immunoSEQ multiplex PCR assay. Entries here come from immuneACCESS through TCRdb and include only in-frame sequences with V and J called. Some clones fail to appear in such tables; in the studies checked, an unresolved V gene covers under half of the shortfall, and the cause of the remainder is unknown. The sample data list 91,000 or so clones, and 88% of these were observed just once. The ten most abundant clones make up around 4% of the sample. Sequenced: blood. These receptors were taken from a person aged 18 to 70 in good health.

This rearrangement joins TRBV5-1 to TRBJ2-5, with TRBD2 matching over 13 bases. The trim removed 5 bases at V and 4 bases at J, leaving 8 bases unmatched. The CDR3 has 16 amino acids. Germline V lookup: CDR1 SGHRS, CDR2 YFSETQ. The CDR3 here is CASSPGLAGEGETQYF. CDR3 in DNA: TGCGCCAGCAGTCCTGGACTAGCGGGAGAGGGAGAGACCCAGTACTTC. The full variable domain, with the rest looked up from reference TRBV5-1 and TRBJ2-5, is KAGVTQTPRYLIKTRGQQVTLSCSPISGHRSVSWYQQTPGQGLQFLFEYFSETQRNKGNFPGRFSGRQFSNSRSEMNVSTLELGDSALYLCASSPGLAGEGETQYFGPGTRLLVL.

The chain joins TRBV6-4 to TRBJ2-6; D possibly corresponds to TRBD1 (5 bases). V was cut by 7 bases and J by 0 bases, with 7 bases left in between. Germline loops: CDR1 MRHNA, CDR2 SNTAGT. The CDR3 length is 14 residues. DNA for the CDR3: TGTGCCAGCACCGGACACTCTGGGGCCAACGTCCTGACTTTC. Protein product: CASTGHSGANVLTF.

The sample holds a few counts of this clone. This chain links TRBV4-3 with TRBJ2-1; 9 nucleotides match TRBD2. CDR1 is LGHNA, CDR2 YSLEER, per germline. This CDR3 region has 16 residues. V dropped 0 bases and J dropped 2; count of bases not matched to a gene: 2. CDR3: CASSQDIAGAYNEQFF. The CDR3 DNA follows: TGCGCCAGCAGCCAAGATATAGCGGGGGCCTACAATGAGCAGTTCTTC.

A remark on this clone: Its ends do not fully match the called genes, so a read error is possible. The chain couples TRBV2 to TRBJ2-7, with D tentatively TRBD2 (7 bases). Germline assignment: CDR1 SNHLY and CDR2 FYNNEI. The CDR3 covers 14 residues. DNA of the CDR3: TGTGCCAGCAGTGAGGTACTTCGGGGGGCTAGCGTCAACTTC. Translating it yields CASSEVLRGASVNF.

V gene TRBV6-5 combines with J gene TRBJ1-3; D not certain. The CDR3 consists of 15 residues. V lost 3 bases to trimming and J lost 0 bases, with 9 bases between them. Germline CDR1 reads MNHEY; CDR2 reads SVGAGI. The CDR3 protein is CASSYSTVSGNTIYF. For the CDR3, the DNA is TGTGCCAGCAGTTATTCCACGGTCTCTGGAAACACCATATATTTT.

This chain links TRBV29-1 with TRBJ2-1; 11 nucleotides line up with TRBD1. The V segment lost 7 bases and the J segment 7 bases; nucleotides outside the gene matches: 12. Germline V gene sequence: CDR1 SQVTM, CDR2 ANQGSEA. This CDR3 spans 15 amino acids. CDR3 region: CSANSGTGGWNEQFF. The DNA of the CDR3 is TGCAGCGCTAATTCCGGGACAGGGGGATGGAATGAGCAGTTCTTC.

The gene calls are TRBV6-5 and TRBJ2-7; the D gene could be TRBD1 or TRBD2 (5 bases each). The germline gives CDR1 MNHEY, CDR2 SVGAGI. Trimming took off 7 bases at V and 2 bases at J, with 15 bases between the two ends. The CDR3 sequence is 14 residues long. The CDR3 loop reads CASTSLGGAYEQYF. As DNA, the CDR3 is TGTGCCAGCACCTCCCTTGGGGGTGCCTACGAGCAGTACTTC.

The chain links TRBV4-1 to TRBJ2-3, with TRBD1 identical over 11 bases. CDR1 and CDR2 (germline): MGHRA, YSYEKL. Germline trimming cut 5 bases from V and 5 bases from J; bases unmatched to any gene: 9. This CDR3 has 16 residues. CDR3 protein: CASSSSGTGGRDTQYF. The CDR3 DNA is TGCGCCAGCAGCAGCTCAGGGACAGGGGGTAGAGATACGCAGTATTTT.

This clone was seen just once. This chain connects TRBV30 to TRBJ2-7, with 7 nucleotides matching TRBD2. The V segment lost 5 bases and the J segment 3 bases; nucleotides outside the gene matches: 7. This CDR3 has 13 amino acids. Per germline, CDR1 GTSNPN and CDR2 SVGIG (reference sequence). The CDR3 region has the DNA TGTGCCTGGGGGGGGGTCCTGGGCTACGAGCAGTACTTC. Translation: CAWGGVLGYEQYF.

The chain employs TRBV6-6 and TRBJ1-6; D gene unclear. The CDR3 is made up of 14 amino acids. Trimming took 10 bases from V and 7 from J, leaving 17 bases between them. Germline CDR1 reads MNHNY; CDR2 reads SVGAGI (reference sequence). In DNA form, the CDR3 reads TGTGCCACCCGTTGGACGATCCTAAATTCACCCCTCCACTTT. Translation gives CATRWTILNSPLHF.

The V gene is TRBV4-1, the J gene TRBJ2-1, with D perhaps assigned TRBD1 or TRBD2 (6 bases each). The CDR3 spans 15 residues. Trimming left V 4 bases short and J 3 bases short, with 13 bases between. Germline CDR1 reads MGHRA; CDR2 reads YSYEKL. The CDR3 coding sequence is TGCGCCAGCAGCCCTTGGGGGGCCTACTACAATGAGCAGTTCTTC. This encodes CASSPWGAYYNEQFF.